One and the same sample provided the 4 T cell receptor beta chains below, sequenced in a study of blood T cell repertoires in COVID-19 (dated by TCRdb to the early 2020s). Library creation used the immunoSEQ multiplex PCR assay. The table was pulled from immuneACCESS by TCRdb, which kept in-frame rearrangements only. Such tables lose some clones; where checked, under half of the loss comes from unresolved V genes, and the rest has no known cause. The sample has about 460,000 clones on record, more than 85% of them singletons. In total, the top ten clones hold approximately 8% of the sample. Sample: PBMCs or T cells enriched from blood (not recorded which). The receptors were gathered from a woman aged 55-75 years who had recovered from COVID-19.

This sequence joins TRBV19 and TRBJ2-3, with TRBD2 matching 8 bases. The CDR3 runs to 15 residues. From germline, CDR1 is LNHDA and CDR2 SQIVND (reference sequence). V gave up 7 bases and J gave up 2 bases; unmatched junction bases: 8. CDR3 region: CASTMAGGITDTQYF. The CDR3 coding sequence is TGTGCCAGTACTATGGCGGGGGGCATCACAGATACGCAGTATTTT.

CDR3 nucleotides: TGTGCCAGCAGCTCCAAGACAGGTTCCTACGAGCAGTACTTC. Translating it yields CASSSKTGSYEQYF. V gene TRBV5-4 combines with J gene TRBJ2-7, with D tentatively TRBD1 (6 bases). Trimming removed 3 bases from V and 1 base from J, with 11 bases in between. CDR3 length: 14 amino acids. The germline V gene encodes CDR1 SGHNT and CDR2 YYREEE (reference sequence).

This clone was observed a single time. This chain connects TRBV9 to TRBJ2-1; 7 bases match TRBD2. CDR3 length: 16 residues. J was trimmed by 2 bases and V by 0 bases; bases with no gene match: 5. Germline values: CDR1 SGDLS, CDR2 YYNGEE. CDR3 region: CASSVVGGGPYNEQFF. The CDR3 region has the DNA TGTGCCAGCAGCGTAGTTGGGGGGGGTCCCTACAATGAGCAGTTCTTC.

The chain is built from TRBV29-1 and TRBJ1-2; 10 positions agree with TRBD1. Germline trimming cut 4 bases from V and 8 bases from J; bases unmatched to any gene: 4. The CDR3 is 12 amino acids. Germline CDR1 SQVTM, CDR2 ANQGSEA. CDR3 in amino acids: CSVGQGAQGYTF. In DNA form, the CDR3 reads TGCAGCGTTGGACAGGGGGCACAAGGCTACACCTTC. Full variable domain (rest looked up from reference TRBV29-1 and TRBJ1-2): SAVISQKPSRDICQRGTSLTIQCQVDSQVTMMFWYRQQPGQSLTLIATANQGSEATYESGFVIDKFPISRPNLTFSTLTVSNMSPEDSSIYLCSVGQGAQGYTFGSGTRLTVV.